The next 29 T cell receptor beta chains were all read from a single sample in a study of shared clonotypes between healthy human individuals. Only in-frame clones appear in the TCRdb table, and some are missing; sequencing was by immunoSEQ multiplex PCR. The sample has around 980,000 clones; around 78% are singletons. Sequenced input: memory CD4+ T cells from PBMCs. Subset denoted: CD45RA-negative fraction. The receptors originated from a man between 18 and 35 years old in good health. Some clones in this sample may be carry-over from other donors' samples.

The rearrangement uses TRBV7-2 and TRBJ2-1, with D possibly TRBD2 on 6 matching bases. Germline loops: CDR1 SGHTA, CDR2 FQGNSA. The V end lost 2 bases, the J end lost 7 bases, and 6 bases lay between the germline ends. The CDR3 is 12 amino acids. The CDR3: CASSLLANEQFF. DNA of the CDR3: TGTGCCAGCAGCTTACTAGCGAATGAGCAGTTCTTC.

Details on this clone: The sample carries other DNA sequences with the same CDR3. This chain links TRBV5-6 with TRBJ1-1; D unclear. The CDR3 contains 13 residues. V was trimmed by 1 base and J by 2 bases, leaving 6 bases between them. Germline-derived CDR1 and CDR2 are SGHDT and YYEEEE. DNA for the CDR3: TGTGCCAGCAGCTTGACGGGTAACACTGAAGCTTTCTTT. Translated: CASSLTGNTEAFF.

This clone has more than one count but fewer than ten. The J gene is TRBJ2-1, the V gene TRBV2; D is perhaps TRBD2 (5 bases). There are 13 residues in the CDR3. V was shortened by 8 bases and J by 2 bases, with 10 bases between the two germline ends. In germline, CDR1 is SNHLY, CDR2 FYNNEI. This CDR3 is CASLRAAYNEQFF. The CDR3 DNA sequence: TGTGCCAGCCTGCGGGCGGCCTACAATGAGCAGTTCTTC.

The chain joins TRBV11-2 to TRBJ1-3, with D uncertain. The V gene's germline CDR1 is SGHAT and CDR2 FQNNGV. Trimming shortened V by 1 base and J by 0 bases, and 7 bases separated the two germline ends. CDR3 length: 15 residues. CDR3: CASSLGAVSGNTIYF. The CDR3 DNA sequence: TGTGCCAGCAGCTTAGGCGCGGTCTCTGGAAACACCATATATTTT.

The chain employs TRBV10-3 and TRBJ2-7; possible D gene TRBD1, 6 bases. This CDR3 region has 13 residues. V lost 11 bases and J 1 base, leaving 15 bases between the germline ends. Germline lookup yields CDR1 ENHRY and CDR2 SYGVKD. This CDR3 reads CAVTGTRSYEQYF. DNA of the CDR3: TGTGCCGTCACCGGGACAAGGTCCTACGAGCAGTACTTC.

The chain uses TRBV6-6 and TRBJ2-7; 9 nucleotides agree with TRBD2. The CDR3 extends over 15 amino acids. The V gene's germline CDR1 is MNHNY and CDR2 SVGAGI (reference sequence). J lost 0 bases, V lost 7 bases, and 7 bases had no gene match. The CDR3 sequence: CASKKKREDSYEQYF. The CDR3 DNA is TGTGCCAGCAAGAAAAAGCGGGAGGACTCCTACGAGCAGTACTTC.

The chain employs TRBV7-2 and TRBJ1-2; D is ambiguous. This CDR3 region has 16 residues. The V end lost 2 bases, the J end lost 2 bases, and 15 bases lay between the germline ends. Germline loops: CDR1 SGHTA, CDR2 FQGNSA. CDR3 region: CASSLQPFLSNYGYTF. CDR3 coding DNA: TGTGCCAGCAGCTTACAACCGTTCCTTTCAAACTATGGCTACACCTTC.

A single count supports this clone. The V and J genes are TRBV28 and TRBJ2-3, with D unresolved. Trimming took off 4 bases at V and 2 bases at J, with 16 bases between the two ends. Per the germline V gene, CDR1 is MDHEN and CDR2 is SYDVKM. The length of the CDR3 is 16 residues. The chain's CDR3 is CASSYEDPRFTDTQYF. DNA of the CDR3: TGTGCCAGCAGTTATGAGGATCCCCGATTCACAGATACGCAGTATTTT.

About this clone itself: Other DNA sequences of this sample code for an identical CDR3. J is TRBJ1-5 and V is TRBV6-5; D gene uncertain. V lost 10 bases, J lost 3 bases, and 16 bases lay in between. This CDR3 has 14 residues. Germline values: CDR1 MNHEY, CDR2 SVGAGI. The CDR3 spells CATSSRVLNQPQHF. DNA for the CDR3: TGTGCCACCAGCAGTCGGGTCCTCAATCAGCCCCAGCATTTT.

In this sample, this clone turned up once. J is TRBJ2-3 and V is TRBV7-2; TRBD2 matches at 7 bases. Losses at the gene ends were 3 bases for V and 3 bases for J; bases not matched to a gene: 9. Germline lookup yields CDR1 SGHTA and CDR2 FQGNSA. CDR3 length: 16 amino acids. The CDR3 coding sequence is TGTGCCAGCAGCTTGGGCCTGGGGAGGGCAACAGATACGCAGTATTTT. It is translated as CASSLGLGRATDTQYF.

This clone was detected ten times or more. The CDR3 loop is CASRSGAGGEETQYF. Here the CDR3 DNA reads TGTGCCAGCCGGTCCGGGGCAGGGGGCGAGGAGACCCAGTACTTC. V is TRBV28 and J is TRBJ2-5, with 8 nucleotides matching TRBD1. With V trimmed by 8 bases and J by 5 bases, 13 bases remained unmatched. The length of the CDR3 is 15 residues. Germline loops: CDR1 MDHEN, CDR2 SYDVKM. The variable domain in full, completed from reference TRBV28 and TRBJ2-5, reads DVKVTQSSRYLVKRTGEKVFLECVQDMDHENMFWYRQDPGLGLRLIYFSYDVKMKEKGDIPEGYSVSREKKERFSLILESASTNQTSMYLCASRSGAGGEETQYFGPGTRLLVL.

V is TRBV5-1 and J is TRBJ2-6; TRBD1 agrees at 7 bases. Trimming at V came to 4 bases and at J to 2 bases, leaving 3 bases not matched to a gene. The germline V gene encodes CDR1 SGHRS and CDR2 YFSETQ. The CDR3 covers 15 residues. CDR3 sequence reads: CASSPTGTGANVLTF. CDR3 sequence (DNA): TGCGCCAGCAGCCCGACAGGGACTGGGGCCAACGTCCTGACTTTC.

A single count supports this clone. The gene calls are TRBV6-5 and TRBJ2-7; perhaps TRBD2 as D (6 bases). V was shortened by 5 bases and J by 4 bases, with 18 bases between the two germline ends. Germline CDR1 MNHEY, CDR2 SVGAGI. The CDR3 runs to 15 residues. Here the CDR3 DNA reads TGTGCCAGCAGTGGGGGACTCGCGGCTTCATACGAGCAGTACTTC. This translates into CASSGGLAASYEQYF.

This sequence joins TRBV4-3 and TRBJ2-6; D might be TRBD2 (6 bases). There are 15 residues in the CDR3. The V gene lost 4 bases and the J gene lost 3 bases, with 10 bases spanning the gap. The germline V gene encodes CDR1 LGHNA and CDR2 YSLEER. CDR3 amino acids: CASSPAGLGANVLTF. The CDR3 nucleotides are TGCGCCAGCAGCCCTGCGGGGCTTGGGGCCAACGTCCTGACTTTC.

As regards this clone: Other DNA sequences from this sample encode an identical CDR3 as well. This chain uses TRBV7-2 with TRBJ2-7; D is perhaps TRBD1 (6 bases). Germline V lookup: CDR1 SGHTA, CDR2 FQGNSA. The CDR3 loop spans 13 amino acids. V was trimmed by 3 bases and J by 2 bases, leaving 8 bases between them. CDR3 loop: CASSFGQTYEQYF. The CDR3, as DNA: TGTGCCAGCAGCTTTGGACAGACCTACGAGCAGTACTTC. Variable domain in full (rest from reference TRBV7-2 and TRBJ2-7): GAGVSQSPSNKVTEKGKDVELRCDPISGHTALYWYRQSLGQGLEFLIYFQGNSAPDKSGLPSDRFSAERTGGSVSTLTIQRTQQEDSAVYLCASSFGQTYEQYFGPGTRLTVT.

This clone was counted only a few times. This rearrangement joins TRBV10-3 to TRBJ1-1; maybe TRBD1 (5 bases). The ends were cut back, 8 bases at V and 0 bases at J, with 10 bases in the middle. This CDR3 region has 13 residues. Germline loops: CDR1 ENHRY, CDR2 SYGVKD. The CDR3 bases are TGTGCCATCTCCCAGGGACTGAACACTGAAGCTTTCTTT. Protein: CAISQGLNTEAFF.

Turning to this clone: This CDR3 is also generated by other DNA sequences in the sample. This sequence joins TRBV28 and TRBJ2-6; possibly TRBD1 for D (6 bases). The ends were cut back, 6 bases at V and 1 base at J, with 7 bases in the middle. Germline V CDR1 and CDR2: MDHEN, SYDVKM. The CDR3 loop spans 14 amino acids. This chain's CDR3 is CASSRGSGANVLTF. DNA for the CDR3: TGTGCCAGCAGCAGGGGTTCTGGGGCCAACGTCCTGACTTTC.

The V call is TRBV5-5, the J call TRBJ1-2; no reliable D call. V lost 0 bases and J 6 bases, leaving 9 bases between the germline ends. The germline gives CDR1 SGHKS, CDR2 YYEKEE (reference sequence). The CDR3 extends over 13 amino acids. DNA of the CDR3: TGTGCCAGCAGCTTGGGGCAGAGGAATGGCTACACCTTC. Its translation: CASSLGQRNGYTF.

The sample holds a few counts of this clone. This CDR3 is CASSQGQPYGYTF. In DNA, the CDR3 is TGTGCCAGCAGTCAGGGACAGCCATATGGCTACACCTTC. V usage is TRBV28 and J usage is TRBJ1-2, with 7 nucleotides matching TRBD1. This CDR3 contains 13 residues. Trimming removed 5 bases from V and 5 bases from J; junction bases left unmatched: 5. The germline V gene encodes CDR1 MDHEN and CDR2 SYDVKM.

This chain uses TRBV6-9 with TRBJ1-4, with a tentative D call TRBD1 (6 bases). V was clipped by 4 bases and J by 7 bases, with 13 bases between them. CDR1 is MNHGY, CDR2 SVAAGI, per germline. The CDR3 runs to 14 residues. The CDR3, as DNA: TGTGCCAGCAGTTTAACTTCCAGGGGTGAAAAACTGTTTTTT. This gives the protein CASSLTSRGEKLFF.

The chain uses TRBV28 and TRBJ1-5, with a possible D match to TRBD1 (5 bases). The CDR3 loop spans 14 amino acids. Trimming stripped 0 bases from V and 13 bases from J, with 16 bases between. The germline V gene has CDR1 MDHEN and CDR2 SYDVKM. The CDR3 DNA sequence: TGTGCCAGCAGTTTATGGGGGGGTAAGGTTTCTCAGCATTTT. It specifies CASSLWGGKVSQHF. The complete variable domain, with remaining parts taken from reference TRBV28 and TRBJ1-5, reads DVKVTQSSRYLVKRTGEKVFLECVQDMDHENMFWYRQDPGLGLRLIYFSYDVKMKEKGDIPEGYSVSREKKERFSLILESASTNQTSMYLCASSLWGGKVSQHFGDGTRLSIL.

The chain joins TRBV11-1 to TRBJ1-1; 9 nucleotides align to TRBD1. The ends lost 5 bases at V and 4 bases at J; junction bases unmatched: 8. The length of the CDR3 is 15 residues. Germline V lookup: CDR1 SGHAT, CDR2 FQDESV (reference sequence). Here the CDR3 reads CASSVTGGRSTEAFF. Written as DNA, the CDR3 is TGTGCCAGCAGCGTAACAGGGGGCAGAAGCACTGAAGCTTTCTTT. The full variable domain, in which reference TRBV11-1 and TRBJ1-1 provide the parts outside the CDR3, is EAEVAQSPRYKITEKSQAVAFWCDPISGHATLYWYRQILGQGPELLVQFQDESVVDDSQLPKDRFSAERLKGVDSTLKIQPAELGDSAMYLCASSVTGGRSTEAFFGQGTRLTVV.

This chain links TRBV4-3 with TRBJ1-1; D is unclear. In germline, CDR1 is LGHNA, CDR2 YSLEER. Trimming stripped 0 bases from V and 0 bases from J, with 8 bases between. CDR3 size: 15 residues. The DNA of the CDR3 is TGCGCCAGCAGCCAAGAAGCACACCTGAACACTGAAGCTTTCTTT. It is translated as CASSQEAHLNTEAFF.

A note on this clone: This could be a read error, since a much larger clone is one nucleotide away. CDR3 sequence (DNA): TGTGCCAGCAGTTACAATCAAGAGACCCAGTACTTC. Translating it yields CASSYNQETQYF. The chain links TRBV5-6 to TRBJ2-5; D gene uncertain. The CDR3 spans 12 residues. With 5 bases removed from V and 2 bases from J, the gap between germline ends came to 7 bases. Germline CDR1 SGHDT, CDR2 YYEEEE.

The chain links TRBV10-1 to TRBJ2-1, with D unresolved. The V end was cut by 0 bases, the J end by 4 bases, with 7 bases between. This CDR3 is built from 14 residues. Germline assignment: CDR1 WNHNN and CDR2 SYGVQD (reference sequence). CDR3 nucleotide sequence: TGCGCCAGCAGTGAGTCGGTAGGATACAATGAGCAGTTCTTC. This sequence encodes CASSESVGYNEQFF.

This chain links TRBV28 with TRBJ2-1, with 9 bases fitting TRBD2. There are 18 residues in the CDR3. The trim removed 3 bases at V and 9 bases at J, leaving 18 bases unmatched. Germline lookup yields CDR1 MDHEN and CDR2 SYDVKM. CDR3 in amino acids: CASSFWQATIAGEGEQFF. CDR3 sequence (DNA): TGTGCCAGCAGTTTTTGGCAGGCGACTATAGCGGGAGAGGGTGAGCAGTTCTTC.

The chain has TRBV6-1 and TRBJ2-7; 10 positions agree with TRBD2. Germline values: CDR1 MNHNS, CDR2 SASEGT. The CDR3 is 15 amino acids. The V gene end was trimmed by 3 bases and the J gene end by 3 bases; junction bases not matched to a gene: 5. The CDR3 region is CASSDWEREGYEQYF. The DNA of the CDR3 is TGTGCCAGCAGTGATTGGGAGCGGGAGGGCTACGAGCAGTACTTC.

CDR3 nucleotide sequence: TGTGCCAGTAGCCCCGTCGGGGGCTCGAGCAATCAGCCCCAGCATTTT. It specifies CASSPVGGSSNQPQHF. The rearrangement uses TRBV19 and TRBJ1-5, with D tentatively TRBD1 (6 bases). The CDR3 spans 16 residues. Trimming pared 6 bases from V and 1 base from J, leaving 16 bases between. CDR1 and CDR2 (germline): LNHDA, SQIVND (reference sequence).

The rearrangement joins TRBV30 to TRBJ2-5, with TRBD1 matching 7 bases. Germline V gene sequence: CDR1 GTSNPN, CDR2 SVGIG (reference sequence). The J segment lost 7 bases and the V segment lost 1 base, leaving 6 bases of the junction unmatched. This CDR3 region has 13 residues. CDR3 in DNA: TGTGCCTGGAGTGGGGACCCAGGGGGGACCCAGTACTTC. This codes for CAWSGDPGGTQYF.